The entry below describes one TCR beta chain. Using immunoSEQ multiplex PCR, the repertoire was profiled, and TCRdb retains in-frame clones only, with some absent. This repertoire shows about 360,000 clones, roughly 86% found once; its top ten account for approximately 2.1%. The germline CDR1 and CDR2 sequences are DFQATT and SNEGSKA (reference sequence). CDR3 length: 13 residues. V lost 3 bases and J lost 0, with 9 bases in between. This specimen belongs to a study of blood T cell repertoires in COVID-19. Sequenced: PBMCs or T cells enriched from blood (not recorded which). This sequence was found in a woman in her forties with acute COVID-19. The chain couples TRBV20-1 to TRBJ2-7; tentative D call: TRBD2 (6 bases). The CDR3 here is CSASMGGSYEQYF. The CDR3 coding sequence is TGCAGTGCTAGTATGGGGGGCTCCTACGAGCAGTACTTC.